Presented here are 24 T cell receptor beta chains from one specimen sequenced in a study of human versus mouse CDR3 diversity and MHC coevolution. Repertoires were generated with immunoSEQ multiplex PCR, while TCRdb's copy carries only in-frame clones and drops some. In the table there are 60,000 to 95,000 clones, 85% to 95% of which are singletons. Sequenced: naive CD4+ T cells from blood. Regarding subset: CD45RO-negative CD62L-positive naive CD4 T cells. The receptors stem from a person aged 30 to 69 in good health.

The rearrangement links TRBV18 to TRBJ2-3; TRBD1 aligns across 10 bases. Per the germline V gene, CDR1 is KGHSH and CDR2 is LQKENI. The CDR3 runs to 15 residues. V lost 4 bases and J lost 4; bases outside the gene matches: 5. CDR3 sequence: CASSRDRGYADTQYF. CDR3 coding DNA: TGTGCCAGCTCACGGGACAGGGGTTATGCAGATACGCAGTATTTT.

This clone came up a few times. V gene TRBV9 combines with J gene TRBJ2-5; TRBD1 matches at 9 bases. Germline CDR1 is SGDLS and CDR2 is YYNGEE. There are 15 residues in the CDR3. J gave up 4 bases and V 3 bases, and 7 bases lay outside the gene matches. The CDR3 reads CASSGPTGGGETQYF. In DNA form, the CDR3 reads TGTGCCAGCAGCGGACCGACAGGGGGTGGAGAGACCCAGTACTTC.

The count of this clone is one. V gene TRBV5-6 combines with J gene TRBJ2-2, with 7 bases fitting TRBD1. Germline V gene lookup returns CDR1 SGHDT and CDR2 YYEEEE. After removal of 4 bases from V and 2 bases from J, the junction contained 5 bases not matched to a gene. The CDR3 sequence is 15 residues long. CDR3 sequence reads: CASSKGDRNTGELFF. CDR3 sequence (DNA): TGTGCCAGCAGCAAAGGGGACAGAAACACCGGGGAGCTGTTTTTT. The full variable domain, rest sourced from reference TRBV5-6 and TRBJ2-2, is DAGVTQSPTHLIKTRGQQVTLRCSPKSGHDTVSWYQQALGQGPQFIFQYYEEEERQRGNFPDRFSGHQFPNYSSELNVNALLLGDSALYLCASSKGDRNTGELFFGEGSRLTVL.

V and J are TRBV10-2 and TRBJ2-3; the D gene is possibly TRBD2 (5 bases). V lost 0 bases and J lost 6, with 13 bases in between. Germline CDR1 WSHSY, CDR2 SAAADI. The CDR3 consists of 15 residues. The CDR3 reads CASSESVIASDTQYF. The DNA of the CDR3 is TGCGCCAGCAGTGAGTCGGTAATAGCGTCGGATACGCAGTATTTT.

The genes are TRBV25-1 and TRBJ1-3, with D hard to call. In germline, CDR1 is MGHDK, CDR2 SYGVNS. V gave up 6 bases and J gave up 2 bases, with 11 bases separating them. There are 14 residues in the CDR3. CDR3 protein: CASREAGTGNTIYF. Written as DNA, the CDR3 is TGTGCCAGCAGAGAGGCGGGGACTGGAAACACCATATATTTT.

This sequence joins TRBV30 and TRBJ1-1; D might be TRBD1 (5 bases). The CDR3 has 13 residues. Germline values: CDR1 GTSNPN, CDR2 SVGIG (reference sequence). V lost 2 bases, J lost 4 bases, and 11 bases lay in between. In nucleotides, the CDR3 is TGTGCCTGGAGTAAAGCAGGGTTCACTGAAGCTTTCTTT. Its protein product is CAWSKAGFTEAFF. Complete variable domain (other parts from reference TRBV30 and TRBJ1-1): SQTIHQWPATLVQPVGSPLSLECTVEGTSNPNLYWYRQAAGRGLQLLFYSVGIGQISSEVPQNLSASRPQDRQFILSSKKLLLSDSGFYLCAWSKAGFTEAFFGQGTRLTVV.

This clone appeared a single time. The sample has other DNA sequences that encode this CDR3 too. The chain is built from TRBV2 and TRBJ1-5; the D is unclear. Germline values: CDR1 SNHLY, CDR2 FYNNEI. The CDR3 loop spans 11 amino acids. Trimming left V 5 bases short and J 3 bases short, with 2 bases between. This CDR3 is CASSLNQPQHF. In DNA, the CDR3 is TGTGCCAGCAGTCTCAATCAGCCCCAGCATTTT.

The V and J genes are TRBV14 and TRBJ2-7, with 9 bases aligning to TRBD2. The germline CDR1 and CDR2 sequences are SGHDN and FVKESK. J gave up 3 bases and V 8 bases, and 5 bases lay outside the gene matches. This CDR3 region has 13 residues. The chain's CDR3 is CASRASGIYEQYF. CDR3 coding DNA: TGTGCCAGCCGGGCTAGCGGGATCTACGAGCAGTACTTC.

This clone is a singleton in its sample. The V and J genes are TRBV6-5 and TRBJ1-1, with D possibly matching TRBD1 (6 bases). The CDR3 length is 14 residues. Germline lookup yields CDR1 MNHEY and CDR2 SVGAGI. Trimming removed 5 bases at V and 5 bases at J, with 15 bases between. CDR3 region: CASSIQGGGTEAFF. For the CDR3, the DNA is TGTGCCAGCAGTATACAGGGCGGGGGGACTGAAGCTTTCTTT.

The CDR3 is CASSSSTGTGAGANVLTF. The CDR3, as DNA: TGTGCCAGTAGTTCGTCGACCGGGACAGGGGCTGGGGCCAACGTCCTGACTTTC. This chain connects TRBV19 to TRBJ2-6; 10 bases are a match to TRBD1. Germline assignment: CDR1 LNHDA and CDR2 SQIVND (reference sequence). V lost 5 bases to trimming and J lost 2 bases; unmatched junction nucleotides: 9. This CDR3 is built from 18 residues.

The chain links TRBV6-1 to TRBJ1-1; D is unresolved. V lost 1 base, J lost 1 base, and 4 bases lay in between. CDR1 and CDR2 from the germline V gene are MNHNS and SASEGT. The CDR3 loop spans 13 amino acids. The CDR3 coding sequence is TGTGCCAGCAGTGAAGACAGGAACACTGAAGCTTTCTTT. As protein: CASSEDRNTEAFF.

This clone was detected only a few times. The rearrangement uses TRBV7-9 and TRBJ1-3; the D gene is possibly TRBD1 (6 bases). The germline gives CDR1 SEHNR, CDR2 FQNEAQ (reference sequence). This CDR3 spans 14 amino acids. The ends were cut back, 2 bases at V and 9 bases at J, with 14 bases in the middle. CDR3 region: CASSLLQGAGTIYF. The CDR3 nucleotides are TGTGCCAGCAGCTTACTACAGGGTGCTGGCACCATATATTTT.

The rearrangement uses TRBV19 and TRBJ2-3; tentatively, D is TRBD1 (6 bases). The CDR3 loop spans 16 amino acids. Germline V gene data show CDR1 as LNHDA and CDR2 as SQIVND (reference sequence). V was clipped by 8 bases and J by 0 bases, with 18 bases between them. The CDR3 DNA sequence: TGTGCCAGTGGCCTTAGGGGGTACTCTAGCACAGATACGCAGTATTTT. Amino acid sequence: CASGLRGYSSTDTQYF.

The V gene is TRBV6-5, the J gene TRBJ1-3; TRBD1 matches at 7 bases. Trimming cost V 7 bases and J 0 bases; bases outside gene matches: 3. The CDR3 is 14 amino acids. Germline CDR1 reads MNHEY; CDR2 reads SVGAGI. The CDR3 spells CASKRDSSGNTIYF. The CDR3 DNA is TGTGCCAGCAAACGGGACAGCTCTGGAAACACCATATATTTT.

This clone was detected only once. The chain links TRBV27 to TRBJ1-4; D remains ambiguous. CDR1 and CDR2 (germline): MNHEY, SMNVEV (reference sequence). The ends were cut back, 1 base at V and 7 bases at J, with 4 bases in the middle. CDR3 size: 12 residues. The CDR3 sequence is CASSLFGEKLFF. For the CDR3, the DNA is TGTGCCAGCAGTTTATTCGGTGAAAAACTGTTTTTT.

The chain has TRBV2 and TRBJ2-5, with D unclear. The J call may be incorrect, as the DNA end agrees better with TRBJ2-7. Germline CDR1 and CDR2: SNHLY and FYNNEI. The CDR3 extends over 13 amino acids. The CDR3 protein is CASSFLEKYEQYF. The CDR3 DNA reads TGTGCCAGCAGTTTTCTAGAGAAGTACGAGCAGTACTTC.

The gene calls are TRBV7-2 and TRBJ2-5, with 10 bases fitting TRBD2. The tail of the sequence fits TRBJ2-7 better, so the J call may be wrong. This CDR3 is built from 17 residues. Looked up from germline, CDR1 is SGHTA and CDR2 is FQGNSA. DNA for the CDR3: TGTGCCAGCAGCTTAGGAGGGACTAGCGCGAGCTCCTACGAGCAGTACTTC. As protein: CASSLGGTSASSYEQYF.

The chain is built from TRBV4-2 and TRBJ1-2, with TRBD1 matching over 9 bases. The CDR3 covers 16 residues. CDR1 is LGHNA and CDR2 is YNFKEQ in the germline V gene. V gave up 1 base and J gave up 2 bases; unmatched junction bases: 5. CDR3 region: CASSQGDREANYGYTF. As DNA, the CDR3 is TGTGCCAGCAGCCAAGGGGACAGGGAGGCCAACTATGGCTACACCTTC.

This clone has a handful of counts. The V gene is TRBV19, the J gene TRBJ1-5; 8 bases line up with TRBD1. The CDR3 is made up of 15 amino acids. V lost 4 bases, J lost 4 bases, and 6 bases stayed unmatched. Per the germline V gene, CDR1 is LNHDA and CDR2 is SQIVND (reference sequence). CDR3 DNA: TGTGCCAGTAGTACCCAGGGGGCGGGGAATCAGCCCCAGCATTTT. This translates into CASSTQGAGNQPQHF.

The CDR3 sequence: CASSSGGARGNTIYF. CDR3 DNA sequence: TGTGCCAGCAGTTCAGGGGGCGCGAGGGGAAACACCATATATTTT. The chain recombines TRBV6-1 with TRBJ1-3; TRBD1 aligns across 8 bases. The CDR3 has 15 amino acids. The V gene's germline CDR1 is MNHNS and CDR2 SASEGT. Trimming removed 5 bases from V and 4 bases from J; junction bases left unmatched: 7.

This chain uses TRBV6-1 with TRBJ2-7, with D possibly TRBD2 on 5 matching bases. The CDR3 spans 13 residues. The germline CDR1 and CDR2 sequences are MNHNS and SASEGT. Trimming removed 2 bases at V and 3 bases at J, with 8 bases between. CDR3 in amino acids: CASSESGIYEQYF. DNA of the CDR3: TGTGCCAGCAGTGAATCCGGGATCTACGAGCAGTACTTC.

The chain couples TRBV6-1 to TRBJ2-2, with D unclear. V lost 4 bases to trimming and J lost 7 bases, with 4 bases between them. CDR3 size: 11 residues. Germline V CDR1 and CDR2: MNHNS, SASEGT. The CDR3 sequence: CASSAVGELFF. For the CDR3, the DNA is TGTGCCAGCAGTGCCGTCGGGGAGCTGTTTTTT.

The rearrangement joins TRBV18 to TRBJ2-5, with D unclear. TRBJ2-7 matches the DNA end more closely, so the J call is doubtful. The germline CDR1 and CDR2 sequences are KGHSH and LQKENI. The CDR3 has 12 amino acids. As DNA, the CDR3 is TGTGCCAGCTCACAAGAGGACTACGAGCAGTACTTC. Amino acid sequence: CASSQEDYEQYF.

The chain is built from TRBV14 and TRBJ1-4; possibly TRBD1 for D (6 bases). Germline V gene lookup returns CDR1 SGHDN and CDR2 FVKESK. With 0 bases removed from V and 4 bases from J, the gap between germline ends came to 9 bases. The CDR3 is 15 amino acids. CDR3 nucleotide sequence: TGTGCCAGCAGCCAAGAGGGGGCGTTTAATGAAAAACTGTTTTTT. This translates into CASSQEGAFNEKLFF.